Following are 30 T cell receptor beta chains from one sample sequenced in a study of T cell responses to AZD1222 COVID-19 vaccine. Measured with immunoSEQ multiplex PCR; TCRdb has only the in-frame clones, and not every one. The sample yields more than 95,000 clones, approximately 91% seen once. The material sequenced was peripheral blood, taken on day 0 of AZD1222 vaccination. The receptors come from an adult in good health.

The chain employs TRBV30 and TRBJ1-6; 11 bases are a match to TRBD1. The V gene end was trimmed by 2 bases and the J gene end by 7 bases; junction bases not matched to a gene: 4. Germline lookup yields CDR1 GTSNPN and CDR2 SVGIG (reference sequence). There are 15 residues in the CDR3. CDR3 residues: CAWSTRDRGNSPLHF. The CDR3 DNA reads TGTGCCTGGAGTACCCGGGACAGGGGGAATTCACCCCTCCACTTT.

The V call is TRBV19, the J call TRBJ2-3; the D call may be TRBD1 or TRBD2 (5 bases each). CDR1 is LNHDA and CDR2 is SQIVND in the germline V gene (reference sequence). This CDR3 contains 16 residues. Trimming removed 3 bases from V and 2 bases from J, with 15 bases in between. For the CDR3, the DNA is TGTGCCAGTAGTATCGGGCAGGGACGGTACACAGATACGCAGTATTTT. Its protein product is CASSIGQGRYTDTQYF.

The V and J genes are TRBV3-1 (or the pseudogene TRBV3-2) and TRBJ2-5, with a possible D match to TRBD2 (7 bases). From germline, CDR1 is LGHDT and CDR2 YNNKEL (reference sequence). This CDR3 has 15 amino acids. Trimming removed 3 bases at V and 4 bases at J, with 15 bases between. The CDR3 reads CASSHGGTSRETQYF. In DNA, the CDR3 is TGTGCCAGCAGCCACGGGGGGACATCCAGAGAGACCCAGTACTTC.

This clone was seen once. This chain connects TRBV19 to TRBJ1-5; possible D gene TRBD1, 5 bases. The CDR3 consists of 14 residues. CDR1 is LNHDA and CDR2 is SQIVND in the germline V gene (reference sequence). V lost 6 bases, J lost 0 bases, and 9 bases lay in between. CDR3 sequence: CASRGTDSNQPQHF. The CDR3 DNA is TGTGCCAGTAGAGGGACTGATAGCAATCAGCCCCAGCATTTT.

The chain combines TRBV5-8 with TRBJ2-7, with D perhaps matching TRBD2 (5 bases). With 2 bases removed from V and 6 bases from J, the gap between germline ends came to 27 bases. The CDR3 totals 18 residues. Germline V gene sequence: CDR1 SGHTS, CDR2 YDEGEE. The CDR3 here is CASSFISGSQVDRGEQYF. The CDR3 DNA is TGTGCCAGCAGCTTCATTTCGGGTTCTCAGGTGGATCGGGGCGAGCAGTACTTC.

DNA for the CDR3: TGTGCCAGCAGCCTACGACAGGGGGCCTACGAGCAGTACTTC. Protein product: CASSLRQGAYEQYF. The chain combines TRBV7-8 with TRBJ2-7; TRBD1 matches at 9 bases. Germline V gene lookup returns CDR1 SGHVS and CDR2 FQNEAQ. Unmatched junction bases numbered 4, after V lost 5 bases and J lost 2 bases. The CDR3 consists of 14 residues.

The chain has TRBV28 and TRBJ1-5; 11 bases fit TRBD1. V was clipped by 6 bases and J by 0 bases; unmatched bases: 13. This CDR3 region has 19 residues. Germline values: CDR1 MDHEN, CDR2 SYDVKM. The CDR3 coding sequence is TGTGCCAGCAGCGTCACCGGGACAGGGGGTCGACATAGCAATCAGCCCCAGCATTTT. This encodes CASSVTGTGGRHSNQPQHF. Together with reference TRBV28 and TRBJ1-5, the CDR3 gives the full variable domain: DVKVTQSSRYLVKRTGEKVFLECVQDMDHENMFWYRQDPGLGLRLIYFSYDVKMKEKGDIPEGYSVSREKKERFSLILESASTNQTSMYLCASSVTGTGGRHSNQPQHFGDGTRLSIL.

The chain couples TRBV2 to TRBJ1-2; D may be TRBD1 (5 bases). V lost 4 bases, J lost 5 bases, and 14 bases lay in between. The CDR3 length is 14 residues. Germline V gene lookup returns CDR1 SNHLY and CDR2 FYNNEI. DNA for the CDR3: TGTGCCAGCAGTGGGGGCCGAGTTGGTTATGGCTACACCTTC. The encoded protein is CASSGGRVGYGYTF. The whole variable domain, filled in from reference TRBV2 and TRBJ1-2, reads EPEVTQTPSHQVTQMGQEVILRCVPISNHLYFYWYRQILGQKVEFLVSFYNNEISEKSEIFDDQFSVERPDGSNFTLKIRSTKLEDSAMYFCASSGGRVGYGYTFGSGTRLTVV.

The chain uses TRBV5-1 and TRBJ1-6; a weak D match, TRBD1 (6 bases). This CDR3 is built from 15 residues. CDR1 SGHRS and CDR2 YFSETQ come from the germline V gene. Trimming pared 2 bases from V and 7 bases from J, leaving 13 bases between. The DNA of the CDR3 is TGCGCCAGCAGCTTAGGGGGGCTGGGGAATTCACCCCTCCACTTT. Its protein is CASSLGGLGNSPLHF.

The chain has TRBV19 and TRBJ1-5, with 7 bases lining up with TRBD1. J gave up 10 bases and V 6 bases, and 12 bases lay outside the gene matches. The CDR3 consists of 14 residues. Per germline, CDR1 LNHDA and CDR2 SQIVND (reference sequence). This chain's CDR3 is CASRITGAGDPQHF. CDR3 DNA: TGTGCCAGTAGGATCACAGGGGCCGGGGATCCCCAGCATTTT.

This clone was recorded a few times. V usage is TRBV7-8 and J usage is TRBJ1-2; weak D call: TRBD1 (6 bases). V was cut by 5 bases and J by 8 bases, with 12 bases left in between. The CDR3 has 12 residues. The germline V gene encodes CDR1 SGHVS and CDR2 FQNEAQ. CDR3 protein: CASSLLGGGYTF. As DNA, the CDR3 is TGTGCCAGCAGCCTGCTAGGGGGAGGCTACACCTTC.

This chain links TRBV18 with TRBJ2-6; D remains ambiguous. The CDR3 sequence is 16 residues long. The V end lost 5 bases, the J end lost 1 base, and 12 bases lay between the germline ends. CDR1 KGHSH and CDR2 LQKENI come from the germline V gene. CDR3 sequence reads: CASSNRAASGANVLTF. The CDR3 DNA is TGTGCCAGCTCAAACCGGGCTGCATCTGGGGCCAACGTCCTGACTTTC.

The chain recombines TRBV2 with TRBJ1-4; D gene ambiguous. This CDR3 spans 12 amino acids. Germline values: CDR1 SNHLY, CDR2 FYNNEI. Trimming left V 4 bases short and J 8 bases short, with 8 bases between. This chain's CDR3 is CASSGGFEKLFF. CDR3 DNA sequence: TGTGCCAGCAGTGGAGGATTCGAAAAACTGTTTTTT. Combining the CDR3 with reference TRBV2 and TRBJ1-4 gives the whole variable domain EPEVTQTPSHQVTQMGQEVILRCVPISNHLYFYWYRQILGQKVEFLVSFYNNEISEKSEIFDDQFSVERPDGSNFTLKIRSTKLEDSAMYFCASSGGFEKLFFGSGTQLSVL.

The gene calls are TRBV5-1 and TRBJ2-3, with D maybe TRBD2 (5 bases). CDR3 length: 14 amino acids. The germline gives CDR1 SGHRS, CDR2 YFSETQ. V gave up 4 bases and J gave up 5 bases, with 14 bases separating them. The CDR3 coding sequence is TGCGCCAGCAGCGCCCTCCGTGGAGGAGATACGCAGTATTTT. This translates into CASSALRGGDTQYF.

Turning to this clone: The sample contains more than one DNA sequence encoding this CDR3. The chain carries TRBV5-1 and TRBJ2-2, with D possibly being TRBD1 (6 bases). The ends were cut back, 0 bases at V and 0 bases at J, with 9 bases in the middle. The CDR3 has 16 amino acids. From germline, CDR1 is SGHRS and CDR2 YFSETQ. The CDR3 here is CASSLGGTTNTGELFF. The CDR3 DNA sequence: TGCGCCAGCAGCTTGGGTGGGACAACGAACACCGGGGAGCTGTTTTTT.

This chain links TRBV6-5 with TRBJ1-5, with a possible D match to TRBD1 (5 bases). The CDR3 runs 14 residues. Germline CDR1 and CDR2: MNHEY and SVGAGI. V lost 0 bases to trimming and J lost 7 bases, with 10 bases between them. The DNA for the CDR3 is TGTGCCAGCAGTTACTCTAGGGGTAGCCAGCCCCAGCATTTT. Its protein is CASSYSRGSQPQHF.

V gene TRBV3-1 (or the pseudogene TRBV3-2) combines with J gene TRBJ1-1; TRBD1 agrees at 10 bases. The CDR3 is made up of 14 amino acids. Germline V gives CDR1 LGHDT, CDR2 YNNKEL (reference sequence). The J segment lost 5 bases and the V segment lost 4 bases, leaving 4 bases of the junction unmatched. CDR3 in amino acids: CASSLGTGETEAFF. CDR3 nucleotides: TGTGCCAGCAGCCTTGGGACAGGGGAAACTGAAGCTTTCTTT.

This chain links TRBV5-1 with TRBJ1-4; possible D gene TRBD1, 5 bases. The CDR3 has 15 residues. Germline V gene data show CDR1 as SGHRS and CDR2 as YFSETQ. Deletions cut 0 bases from V and 5 bases from J, with 11 bases between. CDR3 DNA sequence: TGCGCCAGCAGCTTGGTCTCAGGGCCGAATGAAAAACTGTTTTTT. Amino acids: CASSLVSGPNEKLFF.

The chain's CDR3 is CASSQDSETQYF. As DNA, the CDR3 is TGCGCCAGCAGCCAAGATTCGGAGACCCAGTACTTC. The chain recombines TRBV4-1 with TRBJ2-5; no clear D gene. V lost 0 bases, J lost 5 bases, and 4 bases lay in between. Germline loops: CDR1 MGHRA, CDR2 YSYEKL. The CDR3 sequence is 12 residues long.

This clone was recorded once. The CDR3 is CASSLTHGAEAFF. CDR3 in DNA: TGTGCCAGCAGCTTAACGCATGGGGCTGAAGCTTTCTTT. The chain couples TRBV11-2 to TRBJ1-1; no clear D gene. Germline CDR1 SGHAT, CDR2 FQNNGV. The CDR3 consists of 13 residues. Trimming took off 2 bases at V and 6 bases at J, with 10 bases between the two ends.

This chain connects TRBV19 to TRBJ1-1, with D possibly TRBD1 on 5 matching bases. The CDR3 is made up of 17 amino acids. Germline CDR1 is LNHDA and CDR2 is SQIVND (reference sequence). Trimming cost V 4 bases and J 0 bases, with 18 bases left between them. The CDR3 loop is CASSKRGTRAMNTEAFF. The DNA of the CDR3 is TGTGCCAGTAGTAAGCGGGGCACAAGGGCAATGAACACTGAAGCTTTCTTT.

The chain couples TRBV3-1 (or the pseudogene TRBV3-2) to TRBJ2-3; 7 positions match TRBD2. CDR3 length: 16 residues. Germline lookup yields CDR1 LGHDT and CDR2 YNNKEL (reference sequence). V trimming: 0 bases; J trimming: 1 base; junction bases outside the gene matches: 4. CDR3 protein: CASSQESGGGTDTQYF. DNA for the CDR3: TGTGCCAGCAGCCAAGAAAGTGGGGGGGGCACAGATACGCAGTATTTT.

This clone was counted once. The chain uses TRBV29-1 and TRBJ1-2; D may be TRBD1 (5 bases). Trimming stripped 6 bases from V and 3 bases from J, with 17 bases between. CDR3 length: 14 residues. The V gene's germline CDR1 is SQVTM and CDR2 ANQGSEA. CDR3 bases: TGCAGCGTCCACCCCGGCAGGGACGACTATGGCTACACCTTC. This translates into CSVHPGRDDYGYTF.

The chain joins TRBV4-1 to TRBJ1-1; no clear D. V was pared by 2 bases and J by 8 bases, with 9 bases between. The CDR3 has 12 amino acids. Germline-derived CDR1 and CDR2 are MGHRA and YSYEKL. CDR3 coding DNA: TGCGCCAGCAGCCAACCTGGAGGAGAAGCTTTCTTT. Protein product: CASSQPGGEAFF.

This clone was detected once. The chain is built from TRBV3-1 (or the pseudogene TRBV3-2) and TRBJ2-7; 14 bases are shared with TRBD2. Germline CDR1 reads LGHDT; CDR2 reads YNNKEL (reference sequence). This CDR3 is 17 amino acids long. J lost 6 bases, V lost 0 bases, and 7 bases had no gene match. This CDR3 reads CASSQDRLAGGRVEQYF. The CDR3 nucleotides are TGTGCCAGCAGCCAAGATAGACTAGCGGGGGGGCGAGTCGAGCAGTACTTC.

This chain connects TRBV2 to TRBJ2-3, with D hard to call. Between the trimmed V and J ends, which lost 0 bases and 1 base, there was a span of 8 bases. The CDR3 has 15 residues. Germline CDR1 reads SNHLY; CDR2 reads FYNNEI. The CDR3: CASSEALGGTDTQYF. The CDR3 DNA reads as TGTGCCAGCAGTGAAGCACTTGGGGGCACAGATACGCAGTATTTT.

The chain joins TRBV5-1 to TRBJ2-7; D not resolved. Trimming shortened V by 0 bases and J by 4 bases, and 11 bases separated the two germline ends. Germline V gene sequence: CDR1 SGHRS, CDR2 YFSETQ. CDR3 length: 14 amino acids. CDR3 DNA: TGCGCCAGCAGCTTGGCGAGAAATCGATACGAGCAGTACTTC. This translates into CASSLARNRYEQYF.

CDR3 amino acids: CASSVIAGGHYNEQFF. The CDR3 DNA follows: TGTGCCAGCAGCGTGATAGCGGGGGGGCACTACAATGAGCAGTTCTTC. V gene TRBV2 combines with J gene TRBJ2-1, with 11 bases that match TRBD2. The V gene end was trimmed by 6 bases and the J gene end by 3 bases; junction bases not matched to a gene: 7. The V gene's germline CDR1 is SNHLY and CDR2 FYNNEI. The CDR3 is 16 amino acids.

Comments on this clone: This specimen includes other DNA sequences encoding the same CDR3. The chain is built from TRBV6-5 and TRBJ1-3; D is undetermined. The CDR3 sequence is 15 residues long. Germline V CDR1 and CDR2: MNHEY, SVGAGI. V was cut by 2 bases and J by 0 bases, with 8 bases left in between. CDR3 nucleotides: TGTGCCAGCAGTTACAGTACCGGCTCTGGAAACACCATATATTTT. Translated, it gives CASSYSTGSGNTIYF.

Only a few counts were recorded for this clone. The V and J genes are TRBV7-9 and TRBJ2-7; D assignment may be TRBD1 or TRBD2 (5 bases each). V lost 7 bases and J lost 0, with 13 bases in between. Germline loops: CDR1 SEHNR, CDR2 FQNEAQ (reference sequence). There are 14 residues in the CDR3. The CDR3 sequence: CASTGDGSSYEQYF. The CDR3 DNA reads TGTGCCAGCACCGGGGACGGAAGCTCCTACGAGCAGTACTTC.